This entry features one T cell receptor beta chain sequence. This entry belongs to a study of blood T cell repertoires in COVID-19. Study-wide context: The origin of the acute and convalescent COVID-19 samples was the United States, Italy and Spain. The analysed material was cDNA or gDNA that came from T cells, B-cell-depleted T cells, or PBMCs.

In the study's own analysis: Estimated nucleated cell counts came from reference gene primer amplification. Produced via immunoSEQ multiplex PCR; TCRdb's table is partial and in-frame only. Clone size and the V and J calls come from that table; the DNA yielded D and trimming. The table shows approximately 250,000 clones, with 85% to 90% occurring only once. Per germline, CDR1 SNHLY and CDR2 FYNNEI. The CDR3 runs 15 residues. With 1 base clipped from V and 4 bases from J, the junction kept 4 bases outside the gene matches. This clonotype was obtained from a woman aged 25-40 years with acute COVID-19. What was sequenced was PBMCs or T cells enriched from blood (not recorded which). The rearrangement uses TRBV2 and TRBJ1-3, with 7 nucleotides matching TRBD1. CDR3 region: CASSEELTGGNTIYF. The CDR3 DNA reads TGTGCCAGCAGTGAAGAGTTGACAGGGGGAAACACCATATATTTT. The full variable domain, in which reference TRBV2 and TRBJ1-3 provide the parts outside the CDR3, is EPEVTQTPSHQVTQMGQEVILRCVPISNHLYFYWYRQILGQKVEFLVSFYNNEISEKSEIFDDQFSVERPDGSNFTLKIRSTKLEDSAMYFCASSEELTGGNTIYFGEGSWLTVV.